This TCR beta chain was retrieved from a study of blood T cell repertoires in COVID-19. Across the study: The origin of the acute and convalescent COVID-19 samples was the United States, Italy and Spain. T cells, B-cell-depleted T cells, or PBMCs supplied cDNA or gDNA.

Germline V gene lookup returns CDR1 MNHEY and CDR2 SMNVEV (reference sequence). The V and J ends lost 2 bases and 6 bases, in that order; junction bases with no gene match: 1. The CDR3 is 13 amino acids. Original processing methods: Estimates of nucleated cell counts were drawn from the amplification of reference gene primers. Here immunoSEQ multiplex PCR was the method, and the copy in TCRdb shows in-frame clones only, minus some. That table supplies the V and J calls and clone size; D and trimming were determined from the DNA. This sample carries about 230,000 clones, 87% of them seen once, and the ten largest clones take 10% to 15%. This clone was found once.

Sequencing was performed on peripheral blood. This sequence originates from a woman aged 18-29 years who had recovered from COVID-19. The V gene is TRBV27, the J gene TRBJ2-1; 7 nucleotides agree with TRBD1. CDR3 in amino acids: CASSLGTVNEQFF. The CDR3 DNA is TGTGCCAGCAGTTTAGGGACAGTCAATGAGCAGTTCTTC.